A single count supports the clone carrying this TCR beta chain. The data were obtained in a study of blood T cell repertoires in COVID-19. Original methodology: Estimated nucleated cell counts came from reference gene primer amplification. The table came from immunoSEQ multiplex PCR; TCRdb's copy has only in-frame clones and leaves some out. V, J and clone size reflect that table, while D and trimming were determined from the DNA. The sample has 250,000 to 350,000 clones; around 91% are singletons. This CDR3 contains 16 residues. V lost 3 bases, J lost 0 bases, and 11 bases stayed unmatched. The germline gives CDR1 DFQATT, CDR2 SNEGSKA (reference sequence).

Material for sequencing was peripheral blood. This receptor was obtained from a woman aged 60 to 75 with acute or convalescent COVID-19. The chain couples TRBV20-1 to TRBJ2-7; 7 bases match TRBD2. The CDR3 spells CSASWGRGPYSYEQYF. DNA for the CDR3: TGCAGTGCTAGTTGGGGGAGGGGACCATACTCCTACGAGCAGTACTTC.